The subject of this entry is one T cell receptor (beta chain). What it recognizes is unknown. The CDR3 contains 13 residues. V was trimmed by 4 bases and J by 4 bases, leaving 7 bases between them. CDR1 and CDR2 (germline): SGHTA, FQGNSA. Measured with immunoSEQ multiplex PCR; TCRdb has only the in-frame clones, and not every one. The table lists 35,000 or so clones, roughly nine tenths of them singletons. This specimen comes from a study of STAT5B mutations in CD4+ large granular lymphocyte leukemia. The study's findings and limits: Top patient clones used TRBV06 genes more often: 8/27 versus 2/35 in controls. Without HLA matching, higher CD4+ than CD8+ T-LGLL clonality could reflect small sample size.

This clonotype was obtained from a human donor in good health. The specimen sequenced was CD4+ T cells from blood buffy coats. The chain couples TRBV7-2 to TRBJ2-2; D gene ambiguous. CDR3 DNA: TGTGCCAGCAGCTATGGGGTCACCGGGGAGCTGTTTTTT. This translates into CASSYGVTGELFF.